This T cell receptor beta chain was recorded in a study of blood T cell repertoires in COVID-19. Using immunoSEQ multiplex PCR, the repertoire was profiled, and TCRdb retains in-frame clones only, with some absent. The sample lists roughly 110,000 clones; 85% to 90% were seen once. Germline V gives CDR1 KGHDR, CDR2 SFDVKD. The CDR3 contains 12 residues. J lost 8 bases, V lost 11 bases, and 7 bases had no gene match. The sequence derives from a woman in her fifties or sixties with acute or convalescent COVID-19. The specimen was peripheral blood. The chain uses TRBV24-1 and TRBJ2-2; 7 positions agree with TRBD2. The CDR3 loop is CASRTRSGELFF. The CDR3 nucleotides read TGTGCCAGCCGGACTAGATCTGGGGAGCTGTTTTTT.